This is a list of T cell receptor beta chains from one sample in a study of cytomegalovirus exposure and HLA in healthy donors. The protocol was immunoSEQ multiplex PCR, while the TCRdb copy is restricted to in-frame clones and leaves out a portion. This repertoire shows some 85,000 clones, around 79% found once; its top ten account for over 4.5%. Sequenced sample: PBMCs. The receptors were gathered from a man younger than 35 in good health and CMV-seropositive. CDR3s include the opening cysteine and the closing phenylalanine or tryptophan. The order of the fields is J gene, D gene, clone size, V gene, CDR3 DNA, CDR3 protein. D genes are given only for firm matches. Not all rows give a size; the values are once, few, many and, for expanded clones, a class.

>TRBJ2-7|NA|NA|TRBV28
TGTGCCAGCACCTCGGGAGTCCTTCCCTCCTACGAGCAGTACTTC
CASTSGVLPSYEQYF
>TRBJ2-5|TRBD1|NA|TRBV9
TGTGCCAGCAGCGTGGGCCCAGGGGGACGCGAGACCCAGTACTTC
CASSVGPGGRETQYF
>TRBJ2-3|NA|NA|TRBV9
TGTGCCAGCAGCGTAGGACAGCAGGCAGATACGCAGTATTTT
CASSVGQQADTQYF
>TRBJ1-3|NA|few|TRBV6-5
TGTGCCAGCAGGACATCGGGATCTGGAAACACCATATATTTT
CASRTSGSGNTIYF
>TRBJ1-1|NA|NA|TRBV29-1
TGCAGCGTTGAGTCGGGGGGGACTGAAGCTTTCTTT
CSVESGGTEAFF
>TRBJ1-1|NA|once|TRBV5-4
TGTGCCAGCAGCTTGACGAACAGGGTGGGTGAAGCTTTCTTT
CASSLTNRVGEAFF
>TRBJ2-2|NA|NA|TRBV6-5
TGTGCCAGCAGTACCACTAGCCCTGACACCGGGGAGCTGTTTTTT
CASSTTSPDTGELFF
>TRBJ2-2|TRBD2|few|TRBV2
TGTGCCAGCAAAGCGGGAGAAGGGGACGGGGAGCTGTTTTTT
CASKAGEGDGELFF
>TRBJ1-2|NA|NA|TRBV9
TGTGCCAGCACGCGTAGCGGAAGGAGCTATGGCTACACCTTC
CASTRSGRSYGYTF
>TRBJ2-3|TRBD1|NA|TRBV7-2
TGTGCCAGCAGCTCACCACAGGGGAAAAGGACAGATACGCAGTATTTT
CASSSPQGKRTDTQYF
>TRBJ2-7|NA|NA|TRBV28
TGTGCCAGCAGTTTGAGGGCCCACGAGCAGTACTTC
CASSLRAHEQYF
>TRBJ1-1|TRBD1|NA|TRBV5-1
TGCGCCAGCAGCTTAGCGACAGGGGCCGGGTATGTTGGCAACACTGAAGCTTTCTTT
CASSLATGAGYVGNTEAFF
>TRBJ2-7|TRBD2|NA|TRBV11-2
TGTGCCAGCAGCTGGGGACTAGCATCCTACGAGCAGTACTTC
CASSWGLASYEQYF
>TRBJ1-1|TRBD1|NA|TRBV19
TGTGCCAGTAGGGGACAGGGGCACACTGAAGCTTTCTTT
CASRGQGHTEAFF
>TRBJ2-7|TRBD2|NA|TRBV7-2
TGTGCCAGCAGCTCCCATTATGGGGGGACTAGCGGGAGGTCCGAGCAGTACTTC
CASSSHYGGTSGRSEQYF
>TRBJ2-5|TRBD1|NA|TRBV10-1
TGCGCCAGCAGTGAGCCCCCCACAGGGGTACAAGAGACCCAGTACTTC
CASSEPPTGVQETQYF
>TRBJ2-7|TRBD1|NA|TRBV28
TGTGCCAGCAGTTCCCAGTCCGGGACAGTGACCTACGAGCAGTACTTC
CASSSQSGTVTYEQYF
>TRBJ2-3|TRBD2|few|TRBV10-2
TGCGCCAGCTTGAGAAGCGGGGGTAGGGATACGCAGTATTTT
CASLRSGGRDTQYF
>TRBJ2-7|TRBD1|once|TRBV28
TGTGCCAGCAGTTTCGTGGGGACAGGGGGCCTGTACGAGCAGTACTTC
CASSFVGTGGLYEQYF
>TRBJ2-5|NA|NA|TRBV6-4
TGTGCCAGCAGTGACTGCGCAGGGCCTGAGCCCCAGTACTTC
CASSDCAGPEPQYF
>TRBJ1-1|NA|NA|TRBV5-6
TGTGCCAGCAGATCGGACAGTGAGAGCACTGAAGCTTTCTTT
CASRSDSESTEAFF
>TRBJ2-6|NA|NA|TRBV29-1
TGCAGCGTTGACGGCTCTGGGGCCAACGTCCTGACTTTC
CSVDGSGANVLTF
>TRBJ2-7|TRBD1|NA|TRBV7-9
TGTGCCAGCAGCTTAGCCGGGACAGGGGACTACGAGCAGTACTTC
CASSLAGTGDYEQYF
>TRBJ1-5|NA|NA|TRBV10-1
TGCGCCAGCAGTGGCGGGATAAATCAGCCCCAGCATTTT
CASSGGINQPQHF
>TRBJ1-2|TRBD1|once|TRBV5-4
TGTGCCAGCAGCTTGGAGTCCAGGGGGGACTACACCTTC
CASSLESRGDYTF
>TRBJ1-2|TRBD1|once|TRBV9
TGTGCCAGCAGCCAACAGGGGGGTGGCTACACCTTC
CASSQQGGGYTF
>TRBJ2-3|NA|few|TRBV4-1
TGCGCCAGCAGCCGAACGACAGGCCTTCTCACAGATACGCAGTATTTT
CASSRTTGLLTDTQYF